This entry lists 24 T cell receptor beta chains sequenced from one sample in a study of blood T cells in healthy people across ages. A second roughly 7 to 12 cycle PCR used barcoded and J-beta primers. TCRdb independently ran MiXCR on the 5' RACE reads; one entry per CDR3 protein. Here the sample spans about 1.1 million distinct CDR3 sequences, under 40% being singletons. Sequencing input: blood. These receptors were obtained from a man aged 18 to 29 in good health.

The chain couples TRBV11-2 to TRBJ1-1; possibly TRBD1 for D (6 bases). Germline CDR1 and CDR2: SGHAT and FQNNGV. Trimming pared 5 bases from V and 3 bases from J, leaving 13 bases between. The CDR3 has 14 residues. In nucleotides, the CDR3 is TGTGCCAGCAGCCTAAGCACAGGGTACACTGAAGCTTTCTTT. It translates to CASSLSTGYTEAFF.

V and J are TRBV5-1 and TRBJ1-4, with 9 bases fitting TRBD1. Germline lookup yields CDR1 SGHRS and CDR2 YFSETQ. CDR3 length: 18 residues. V was clipped by 0 bases and J by 6 bases; unmatched bases: 12. Here the CDR3 DNA reads TGCGCCAGCAGCTTGGCCCCGACAGGGGGAGTTTGGGATGAAAAACTGTTTTTT. It codes for CASSLAPTGGVWDEKLFF.

This clonotype was found a few times. The CDR3 loop is CASSYAHEDRRNTDTQYF. CDR3 in DNA: TGTGCCAGCAGTTACGCCCACGAGGACAGGAGGAACACAGATACGCAGTATTTT. The genes are TRBV6-2 or TRBV6-3 and TRBJ2-3; TRBD1 agrees at 7 bases. J lost 2 bases, V lost 2 bases, and 13 bases had no gene match. Germline values: CDR1 MNHEY, CDR2 SVGEGT. The CDR3 covers 18 residues.

V is TRBV4-3 and J is TRBJ2-2, with 8 bases matching TRBD1. The CDR3 length is 17 residues. Trimming cost V 1 base and J 1 base; bases outside gene matches: 5. Germline V CDR1 and CDR2: LGHNA, YSLEER. The CDR3 sequence is CASSQAPGQGNTGELFF. CDR3 bases: TGCGCCAGCAGCCAAGCGCCCGGACAGGGGAACACCGGGGAGCTGTTTTTT.

The rearrangement uses TRBV6-5 and TRBJ1-4; 8 nucleotides line up with TRBD1. CDR1 is MNHEY, CDR2 SVGAGI, per germline. There are 16 residues in the CDR3. Trimming at V came to 0 bases and at J to 11 bases, leaving 11 bases not matched to a gene. This chain's CDR3 is CASSYSGQARGGKLFF. The CDR3 DNA reads as TGTGCCAGCAGTTACTCGGGACAGGCTAGGGGCGGTAAACTGTTTTTT.

The CDR3 here is CSVEEGDTEAFF. The CDR3 region has the DNA TGCAGCGTTGAAGAGGGTGACACTGAAGCTTTCTTT. J is TRBJ1-1 and V is TRBV29-1; D uncertain. The V and J ends lost 0 bases and 3 bases respectively, with 5 bases between them. Germline V gene sequence: CDR1 SQVTM, CDR2 ANQGSEA. CDR3 length equals 12 residues.

This clonotype has a count of ten or more. The rearrangement links TRBV10-3 to TRBJ2-1; 9 positions match TRBD1. Per the germline V gene, CDR1 is ENHRY and CDR2 is SYGVKD. V was pared by 3 bases and J by 4 bases, with 1 base of the junction left unmatched. The CDR3 extends over 14 amino acids. The CDR3 reads CAISDGQGYNEQFF. Here the CDR3 DNA reads TGTGCCATCAGTGATGGACAGGGGTACAATGAGCAGTTCTTC.

This chain connects TRBV10-3 to TRBJ2-5; D gene ambiguous. Trimming cost V 0 bases and J 0 bases, with 11 bases left between them. The length of the CDR3 is 16 residues. Per germline, CDR1 ENHRY and CDR2 SYGVKD. The CDR3 region has the DNA TGTGCCATCAGTGAGTCAGGGTGGCGGTACCAAGAGACCCAGTACTTC. It yields the protein CAISESGWRYQETQYF.

The V gene is TRBV20-1, the J gene TRBJ2-3, with D possibly being TRBD2 (7 bases). The germline CDR1 and CDR2 sequences are DFQATT and SNEGSKA (reference sequence). The CDR3 is made up of 15 amino acids. Trimming took 5 bases from V and 1 from J, leaving 16 bases between them. The CDR3 DNA is TGCAGTGCTGAGCCCAAGGGGGGGGGCACAGATACGCAGTATTTT. Encoded protein: CSAEPKGGGTDTQYF.

V usage is TRBV6-1 and J usage is TRBJ2-1, with TRBD1 matching over 8 bases. With 10 bases clipped from V and 4 bases from J, the junction kept 12 bases outside the gene matches. The CDR3 spans 15 residues. Germline CDR1 MNHNS, CDR2 SASEGT. This CDR3 is CAIILTDRAYNEQFF. The CDR3 nucleotides are TGTGCCATCATCCTGACGGACAGGGCTTACAATGAGCAGTTCTTC.

The V call is TRBV28, the J call TRBJ2-7; the D is unclear. The J call may be mistaken, given a closer DNA end match to TRBJ2-5. Germline CDR1 is MDHEN and CDR2 is SYDVKM. This CDR3 region has 14 residues. CDR3 sequence reads: CASSLSPDRETQYF. The CDR3 coding sequence is TGTGCCAGCAGTTTATCCCCGGACCGGGAGACCCAGTACTTC.

This clonotype was seen a few times. The chain uses TRBV7-2 and TRBJ2-1; possibly TRBD1 or TRBD2 for D (5 bases each). Germline values: CDR1 SGHTA, CDR2 FQGNSA. Between the trimmed V and J ends, which lost 10 bases and 7 bases, there was a span of 17 bases. The CDR3 totals 13 residues. CDR3 amino acids: CATTGTVKNEQFF. Here the CDR3 DNA reads TGTGCCACCACTGGGACGGTGAAGAATGAGCAGTTCTTC.

This rearrangement joins TRBV19 to TRBJ1-5, with TRBD1 identical over 8 bases. CDR3 length: 16 residues. CDR1 and CDR2 (germline): LNHDA, SQIVND (reference sequence). Trimming cost V 6 bases and J 1 base; bases outside gene matches: 8. As DNA, the CDR3 is TGTGCCAGTAGGGGATGGACAGGGATGAGCAATCAGCCCCAGCATTTT. Protein sequence: CASRGWTGMSNQPQHF.

This clonotype has just a few counts. This CDR3 reads CASSPPGSAGYGYTF. The CDR3 nucleotides are TGTGCCAGCAGCCCCCCCGGGTCCGCCGGCTATGGCTACACCTTC. This chain connects TRBV4-2 to TRBJ1-2; D is uncertain. V shed 4 bases and J shed 4 bases, with 16 bases lying between them. Per the germline V gene, CDR1 is LGHNA and CDR2 is YNFKEQ. The CDR3 is 15 residues long.

The V call is TRBV30, the J call TRBJ1-6; 11 nucleotides match TRBD1. This CDR3 has 15 residues. Germline loops: CDR1 GTSNPN, CDR2 SVGIG (reference sequence). With 4 bases clipped from V and 10 bases from J, the junction kept 9 bases outside the gene matches. The CDR3, as DNA: TGTGCCTGGATCGAAGGGGACAGGGGGTACTCACCCCTCCACTTT. It encodes CAWIEGDRGYSPLHF.

This clonotype was found a few times. The chain uses TRBV5-6 and TRBJ2-2; D is perhaps TRBD2 (6 bases). Germline lookup yields CDR1 SGHDT and CDR2 YYEEEE. CDR3 length: 16 residues. Between the trimmed V and J ends, which lost 0 bases and 1 base, there was a span of 10 bases. CDR3 sequence reads: CASSLGLSGNTGELFF. CDR3 nucleotides: TGTGCCAGCAGCTTGGGGCTTAGCGGGAACACCGGGGAGCTGTTTTTT.

J is TRBJ2-3 and V is TRBV20-1; 8 bases match TRBD2. The ends lost 7 bases at V and 3 bases at J; junction bases unmatched: 9. From germline, CDR1 is DFQATT and CDR2 SNEGSKA (reference sequence). The CDR3 consists of 14 residues. The chain's CDR3 is CSVHEGTRTDTQYF. The CDR3 DNA reads as TGCAGTGTCCATGAGGGGACTAGGACAGATACGCAGTATTTT.

This clonotype was picked up a small number of times. The V gene is TRBV20-1, the J gene TRBJ1-6; no definite D call. This CDR3 region has 16 residues. The germline gives CDR1 DFQATT, CDR2 SNEGSKA (reference sequence). The V end was cut by 3 bases, the J end by 2 bases, with 14 bases between. The CDR3 DNA follows: TGCAGTGCTAGTCCCAACCGACAACCCTATAATTCACCCCTCCACTTT. It specifies CSASPNRQPYNSPLHF.

V and J are TRBV20-1 and TRBJ1-1, with D unclear. This CDR3 has 13 amino acids. The V end was cut by 5 bases, the J end by 2 bases, with 12 bases between. Germline V gene data show CDR1 as DFQATT and CDR2 as SNEGSKA (reference sequence). The CDR3 nucleotides are TGCAGTGCTTGGCCCCATGGAAACACTGAAGCTTTCTTT. Its translation is CSAWPHGNTEAFF.

The chain joins TRBV27 to TRBJ2-5; 7 bases agree with TRBD1. The DNA matches TRBJ2-7 better at its end, which makes the J call doubtful. Germline CDR1 reads MNHEY; CDR2 reads SMNVEV (reference sequence). The CDR3 has 14 residues. In DNA, the CDR3 is TGTGCCAGCAGTTTAATACAGGGGAAAGGCGAGCAGTACTTC. This codes for CASSLIQGKGEQYF.

This clonotype came up a few times. The CDR3 loop reads CSAERTSTDTQYF. CDR3 in DNA: TGCAGTGCTGAGCGGACTAGCACAGATACGCAGTATTTT. The chain employs TRBV20-1 and TRBJ2-3; tentatively, D is TRBD2 (5 bases). Trimming left V 5 bases short and J 0 bases short, with 9 bases between. CDR1 and CDR2 from the germline V gene are DFQATT and SNEGSKA (reference sequence). The CDR3 runs to 13 residues.

This clonotype was recorded a few times. This chain uses TRBV27 with TRBJ2-7, with 10 bases matching TRBD1. Unmatched junction bases numbered 4, after V lost 5 bases and J lost 3 bases. The CDR3 has 14 residues. Per the germline V gene, CDR1 is MNHEY and CDR2 is SMNVEV (reference sequence). The CDR3 DNA is TGTGCCAGCAGTGGCCGGACAGGGGGCTACGAGCAGTACTTC. It is translated as CASSGRTGGYEQYF.

This clonotype showed up just a few times. The chain has TRBV9 and TRBJ2-1, with a tentative D call TRBD1 (5 bases). This CDR3 is 17 amino acids long. Germline V gene lookup returns CDR1 SGDLS and CDR2 YYNGEE. Trimming cost V 0 bases and J 1 base, with 14 bases left between them. This chain's CDR3 is CASSVVPGLGSYNEQFF. CDR3 sequence (DNA): TGTGCCAGCAGCGTAGTACCAGGGCTGGGATCCTACAATGAGCAGTTCTTC.

Only a few counts were recorded for this clonotype. The V gene is TRBV20-1, the J gene TRBJ1-4; 8 bases fit TRBD1. The CDR3 is 13 amino acids. Germline V lookup: CDR1 DFQATT, CDR2 SNEGSKA (reference sequence). J lost 7 bases, V lost 6 bases, and 7 bases had no gene match. The DNA for the CDR3 is TGCAGTGCATCAGGGGGCTCTTTTGAAAAACTGTTTTTT. As protein: CSASGGSFEKLFF.